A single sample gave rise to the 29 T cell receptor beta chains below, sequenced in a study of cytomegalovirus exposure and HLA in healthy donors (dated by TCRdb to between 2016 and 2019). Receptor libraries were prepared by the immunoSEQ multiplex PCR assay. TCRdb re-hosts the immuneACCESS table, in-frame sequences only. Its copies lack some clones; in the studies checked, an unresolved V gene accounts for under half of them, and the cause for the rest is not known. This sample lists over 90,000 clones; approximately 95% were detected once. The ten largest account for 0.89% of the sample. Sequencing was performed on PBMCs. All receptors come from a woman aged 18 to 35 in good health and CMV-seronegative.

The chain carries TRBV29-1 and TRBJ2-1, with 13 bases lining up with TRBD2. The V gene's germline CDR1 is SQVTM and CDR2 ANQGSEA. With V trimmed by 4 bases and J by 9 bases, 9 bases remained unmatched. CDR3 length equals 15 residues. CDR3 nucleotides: TGCAGCGTTGGGGGGGGACTAGCGGGACAGGGTGAGCAGTTCTTC. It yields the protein CSVGGGLAGQGEQFF.

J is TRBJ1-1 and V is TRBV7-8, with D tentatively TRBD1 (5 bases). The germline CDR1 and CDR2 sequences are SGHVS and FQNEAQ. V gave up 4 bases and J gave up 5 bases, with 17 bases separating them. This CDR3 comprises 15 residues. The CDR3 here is CASSYPAGLRTEAFF. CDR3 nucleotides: TGTGCCAGCAGCTACCCGGCAGGGCTGCGTACTGAAGCTTTCTTT.

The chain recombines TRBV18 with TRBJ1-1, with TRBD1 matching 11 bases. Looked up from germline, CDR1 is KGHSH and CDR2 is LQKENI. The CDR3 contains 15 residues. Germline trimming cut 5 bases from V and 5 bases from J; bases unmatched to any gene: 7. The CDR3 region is CASSRLGQGATEAFF. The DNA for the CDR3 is TGTGCCAGCTCAAGGCTTGGACAGGGGGCAACTGAAGCTTTCTTT.

CDR3: CASSSPSGGGTDTQYF. As DNA, the CDR3 is TGTGCCAGCAGCTCGCCTAGCGGGGGGGGCACAGATACGCAGTATTTT. The chain couples TRBV5-5 to TRBJ2-3; 12 bases are a match to TRBD2. V trimming: 3 bases; J trimming: 1 base; junction bases outside the gene matches: 3. Germline V gene data show CDR1 as SGHKS and CDR2 as YYEKEE (reference sequence). The CDR3 consists of 16 residues.

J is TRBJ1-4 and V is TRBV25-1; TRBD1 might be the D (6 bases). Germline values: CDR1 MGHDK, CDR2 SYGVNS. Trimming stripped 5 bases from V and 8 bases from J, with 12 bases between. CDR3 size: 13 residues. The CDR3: CASSNRVKEKLFF. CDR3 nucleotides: TGTGCCAGCAGTAACAGGGTTAAAGAAAAACTGTTTTTT.

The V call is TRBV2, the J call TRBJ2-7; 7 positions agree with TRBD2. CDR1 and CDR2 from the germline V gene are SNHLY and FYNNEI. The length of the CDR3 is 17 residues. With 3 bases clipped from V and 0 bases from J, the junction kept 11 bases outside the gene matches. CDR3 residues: CASSELASGPSSYEQYF. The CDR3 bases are TGTGCCAGCAGTGAGCTGGCTAGCGGTCCCAGCTCCTACGAGCAGTACTTC.

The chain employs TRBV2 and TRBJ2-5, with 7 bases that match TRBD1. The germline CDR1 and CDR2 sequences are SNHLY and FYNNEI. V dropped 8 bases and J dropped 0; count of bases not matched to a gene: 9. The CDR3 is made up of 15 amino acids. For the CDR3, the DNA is TGTGCCAGCCGTAGACAGGGCCTGTACCAAGAGACCCAGTACTTC. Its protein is CASRRQGLYQETQYF.

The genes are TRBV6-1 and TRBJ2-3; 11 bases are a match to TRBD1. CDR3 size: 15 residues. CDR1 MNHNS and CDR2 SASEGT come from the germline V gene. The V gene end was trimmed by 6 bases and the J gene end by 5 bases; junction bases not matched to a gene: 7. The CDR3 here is CASRAGQGAGDTQYF. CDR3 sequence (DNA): TGTGCCAGCAGAGCCGGACAGGGGGCGGGAGATACGCAGTATTTT.

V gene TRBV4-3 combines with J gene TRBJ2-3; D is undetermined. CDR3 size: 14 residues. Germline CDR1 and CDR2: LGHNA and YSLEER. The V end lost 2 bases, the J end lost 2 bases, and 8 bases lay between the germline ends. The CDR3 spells CASSQYEHTDTQYF. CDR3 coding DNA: TGCGCCAGCAGCCAATACGAGCACACAGATACGCAGTATTTT.

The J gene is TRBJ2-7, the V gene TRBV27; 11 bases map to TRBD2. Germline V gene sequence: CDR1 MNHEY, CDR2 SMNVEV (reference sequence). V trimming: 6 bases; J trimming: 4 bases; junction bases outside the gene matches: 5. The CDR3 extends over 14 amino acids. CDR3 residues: CASSLTSGIYEQYF. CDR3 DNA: TGTGCCAGCAGCTTGACTAGCGGGATATACGAGCAGTACTTC.

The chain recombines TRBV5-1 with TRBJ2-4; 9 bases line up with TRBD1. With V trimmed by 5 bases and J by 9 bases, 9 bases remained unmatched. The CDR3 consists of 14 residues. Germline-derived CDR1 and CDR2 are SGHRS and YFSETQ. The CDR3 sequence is CASSIRDRDGIQYF. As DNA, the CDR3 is TGCGCCAGCAGTATCCGGGACAGGGATGGCATTCAGTACTTC.

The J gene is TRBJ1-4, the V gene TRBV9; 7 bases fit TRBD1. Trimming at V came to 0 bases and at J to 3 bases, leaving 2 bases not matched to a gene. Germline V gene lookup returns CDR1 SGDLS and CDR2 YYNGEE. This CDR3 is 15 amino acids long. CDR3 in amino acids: CASSVEGAANEKLFF. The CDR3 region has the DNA TGTGCCAGCAGCGTAGAGGGGGCGGCTAATGAAAAACTGTTTTTT.

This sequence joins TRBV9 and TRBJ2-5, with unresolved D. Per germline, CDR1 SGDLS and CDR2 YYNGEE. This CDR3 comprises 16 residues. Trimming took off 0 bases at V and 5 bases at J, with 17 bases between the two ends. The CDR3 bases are TGTGCCAGCAGCGTAGGGGCAGGTAACTTTGTGGAGACCCAGTACTTC. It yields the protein CASSVGAGNFVETQYF.

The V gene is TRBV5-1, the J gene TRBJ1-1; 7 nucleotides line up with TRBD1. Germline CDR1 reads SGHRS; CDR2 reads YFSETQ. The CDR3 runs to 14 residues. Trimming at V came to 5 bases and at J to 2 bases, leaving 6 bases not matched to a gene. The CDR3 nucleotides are TGCGCCAGCAGTTGGGGACAGATAAACACTGAAGCTTTCTTT. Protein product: CASSWGQINTEAFF.

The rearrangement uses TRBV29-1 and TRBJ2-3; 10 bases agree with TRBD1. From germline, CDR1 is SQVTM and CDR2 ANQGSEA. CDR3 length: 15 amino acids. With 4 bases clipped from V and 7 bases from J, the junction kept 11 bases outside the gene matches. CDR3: CSVAGGTGVIYTQYF. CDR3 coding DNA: TGCAGCGTTGCGGGGGGGACAGGGGTAATCTATACGCAGTATTTT.

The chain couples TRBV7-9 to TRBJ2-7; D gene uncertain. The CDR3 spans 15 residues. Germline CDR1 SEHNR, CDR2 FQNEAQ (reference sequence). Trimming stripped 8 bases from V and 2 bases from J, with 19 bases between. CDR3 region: CASDKAGNIPYEQYF. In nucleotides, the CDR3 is TGTGCCAGCGATAAGGCAGGCAATATTCCCTACGAGCAGTACTTC.

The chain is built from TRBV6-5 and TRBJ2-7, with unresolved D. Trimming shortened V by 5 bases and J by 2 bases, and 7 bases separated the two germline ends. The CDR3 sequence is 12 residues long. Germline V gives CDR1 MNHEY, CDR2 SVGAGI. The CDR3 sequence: CASSQLTYEQYF. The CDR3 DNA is TGTGCCAGCAGTCAGTTGACCTACGAGCAGTACTTC.

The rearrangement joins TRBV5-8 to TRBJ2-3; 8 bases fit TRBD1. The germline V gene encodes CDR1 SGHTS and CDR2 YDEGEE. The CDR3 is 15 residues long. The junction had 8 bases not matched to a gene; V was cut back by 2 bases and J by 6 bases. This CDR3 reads CASSLEAGGYDTQYF. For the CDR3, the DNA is TGTGCCAGCAGCTTAGAAGCAGGGGGCTACGATACGCAGTATTTT.

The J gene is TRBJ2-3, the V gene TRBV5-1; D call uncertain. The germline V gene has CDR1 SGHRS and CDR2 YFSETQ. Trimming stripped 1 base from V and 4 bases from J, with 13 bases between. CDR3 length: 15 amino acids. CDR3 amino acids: CASSLTGRQADTQYF. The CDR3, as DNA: TGCGCCAGCAGCTTGACTGGCAGGCAAGCAGATACGCAGTATTTT.

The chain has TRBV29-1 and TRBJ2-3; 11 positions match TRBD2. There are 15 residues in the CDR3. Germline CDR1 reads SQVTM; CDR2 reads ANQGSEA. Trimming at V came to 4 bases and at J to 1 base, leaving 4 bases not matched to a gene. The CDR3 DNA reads TGCAGCGTTGCCGGGACTAGCGGAGGCACAGATACGCAGTATTTT. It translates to CSVAGTSGGTDTQYF.

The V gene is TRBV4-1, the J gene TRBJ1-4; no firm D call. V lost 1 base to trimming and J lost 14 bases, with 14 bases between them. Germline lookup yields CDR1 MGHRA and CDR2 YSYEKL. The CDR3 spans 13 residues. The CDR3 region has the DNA TGCGCCAGCAGCCAAGGGCAGTTCCATCAGCTGTTTTTT. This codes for CASSQGQFHQLFF.

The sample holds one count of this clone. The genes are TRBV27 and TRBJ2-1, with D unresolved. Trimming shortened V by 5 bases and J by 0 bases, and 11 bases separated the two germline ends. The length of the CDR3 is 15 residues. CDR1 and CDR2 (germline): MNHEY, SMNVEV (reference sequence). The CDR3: CASSLFRSSYNEQFF. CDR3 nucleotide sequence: TGTGCCAGCAGTCTATTCCGGAGCTCCTACAATGAGCAGTTCTTC.

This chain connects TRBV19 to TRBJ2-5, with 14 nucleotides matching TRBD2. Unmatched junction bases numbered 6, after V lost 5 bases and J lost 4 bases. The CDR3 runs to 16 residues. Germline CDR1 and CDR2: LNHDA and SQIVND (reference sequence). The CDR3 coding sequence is TGTGCCAGTAGTGCGACTAGCGGGAGGGCGTTAGAGACCCAGTACTTC. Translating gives CASSATSGRALETQYF.

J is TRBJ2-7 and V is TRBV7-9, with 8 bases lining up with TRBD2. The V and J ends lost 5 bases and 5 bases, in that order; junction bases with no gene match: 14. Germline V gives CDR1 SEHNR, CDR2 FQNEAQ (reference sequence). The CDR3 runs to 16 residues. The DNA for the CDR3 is TGTGCCAGCAGCCCGCGCGCGGCGGGAGGACTTCACGAGCAGTACTTC. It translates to CASSPRAAGGLHEQYF.

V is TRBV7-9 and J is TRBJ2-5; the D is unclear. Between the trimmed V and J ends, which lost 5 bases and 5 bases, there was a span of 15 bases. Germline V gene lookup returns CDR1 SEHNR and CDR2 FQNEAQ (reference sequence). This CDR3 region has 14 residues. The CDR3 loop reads CASSQVMSRETQYF. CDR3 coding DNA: TGTGCCAGCAGCCAAGTAATGTCGAGGGAGACCCAGTACTTC. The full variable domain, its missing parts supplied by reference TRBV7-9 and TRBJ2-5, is DTGVSQNPRHKITKRGQNVTFRCDPISEHNRLYWYRQTLGQGPEFLTYFQNEAQLEKSRLLSDRFSAERPKGSFSTLEIQRTEQGDSAMYLCASSQVMSRETQYFGPGTRLLVL.

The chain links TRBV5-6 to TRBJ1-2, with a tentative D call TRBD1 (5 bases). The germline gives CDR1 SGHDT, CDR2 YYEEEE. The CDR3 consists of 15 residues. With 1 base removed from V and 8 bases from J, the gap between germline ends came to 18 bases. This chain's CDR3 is CASSLNPSFRGGYTF. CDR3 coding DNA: TGTGCCAGCAGCTTGAATCCTAGTTTCCGGGGGGGCTACACCTTC.

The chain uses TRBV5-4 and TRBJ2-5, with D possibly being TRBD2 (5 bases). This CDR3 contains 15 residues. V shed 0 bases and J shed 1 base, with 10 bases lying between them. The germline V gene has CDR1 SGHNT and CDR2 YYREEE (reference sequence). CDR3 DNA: TGTGCCAGCAGCTTGGGCGGGCCCGCCCAAGAGACCCAGTACTTC. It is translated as CASSLGGPAQETQYF.

CDR3 loop: CASSFGAGTQETQYF. CDR3 nucleotide sequence: TGTGCCAGCAGCTTCGGGGCGGGAACCCAAGAGACCCAGTACTTC. V and J are TRBV9 and TRBJ2-5; perhaps TRBD2 as D (6 bases). The CDR3 is 15 amino acids. The V gene lost 4 bases and the J gene lost 1 base, with 14 bases spanning the gap. Germline-derived CDR1 and CDR2 are SGDLS and YYNGEE.

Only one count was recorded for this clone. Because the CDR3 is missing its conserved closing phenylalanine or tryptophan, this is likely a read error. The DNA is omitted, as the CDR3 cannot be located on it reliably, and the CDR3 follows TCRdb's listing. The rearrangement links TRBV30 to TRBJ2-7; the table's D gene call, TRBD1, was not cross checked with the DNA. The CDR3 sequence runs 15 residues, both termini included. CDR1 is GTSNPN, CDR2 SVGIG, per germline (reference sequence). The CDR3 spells CASGQGPSSPLNSLI.